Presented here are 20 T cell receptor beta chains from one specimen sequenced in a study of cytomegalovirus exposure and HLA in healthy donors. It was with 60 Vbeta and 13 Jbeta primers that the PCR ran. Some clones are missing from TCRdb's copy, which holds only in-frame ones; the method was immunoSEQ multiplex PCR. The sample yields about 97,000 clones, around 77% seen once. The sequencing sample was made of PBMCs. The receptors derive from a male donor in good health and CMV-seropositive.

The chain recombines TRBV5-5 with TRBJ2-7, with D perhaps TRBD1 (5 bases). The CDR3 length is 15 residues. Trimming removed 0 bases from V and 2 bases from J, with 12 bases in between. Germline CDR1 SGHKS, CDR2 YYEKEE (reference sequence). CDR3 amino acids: CASSLGRAFTYEQYF. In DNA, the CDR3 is TGTGCCAGCAGCTTGGGCAGGGCATTCACCTACGAGCAGTACTTC. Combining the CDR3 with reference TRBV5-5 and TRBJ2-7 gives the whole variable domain DAGVTQSPTHLIKTRGQQVTLRCSPISGHKSVSWYQQVLGQGPQFIFQYYEKEERGRGNFPDRFSARQFPNYSSELNVNALLLGDSALYLCASSLGRAFTYEQYFGPGTRLTVT.

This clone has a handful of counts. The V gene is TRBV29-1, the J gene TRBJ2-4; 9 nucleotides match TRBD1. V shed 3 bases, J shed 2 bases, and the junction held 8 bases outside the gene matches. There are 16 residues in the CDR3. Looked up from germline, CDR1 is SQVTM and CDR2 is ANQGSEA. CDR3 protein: CSVEGDRVASKNIQYF. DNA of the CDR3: TGCAGCGTTGAGGGGGACAGGGTCGCATCCAAAAACATTCAGTACTTC.

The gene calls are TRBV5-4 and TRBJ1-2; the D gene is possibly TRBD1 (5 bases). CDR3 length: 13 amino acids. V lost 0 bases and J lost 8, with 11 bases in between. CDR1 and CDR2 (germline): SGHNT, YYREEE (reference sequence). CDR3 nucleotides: TGTGCCAGCAGCTTGGAGGCAGGGCAAGGCTACACCTTC. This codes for CASSLEAGQGYTF.

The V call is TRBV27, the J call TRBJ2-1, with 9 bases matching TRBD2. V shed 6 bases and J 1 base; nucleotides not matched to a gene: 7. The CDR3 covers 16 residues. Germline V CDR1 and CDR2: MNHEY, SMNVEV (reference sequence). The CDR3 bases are TGTGCCAGCAGCCCGACTAGCGGCCTATCCTACAATGAGCAGTTCTTC. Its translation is CASSPTSGLSYNEQFF.

DNA of the CDR3: TGTGCCAGCAGCCAAAAGGAGGGATTTAATGGCTACACCTTC. Its protein product is CASSQKEGFNGYTF. The V and J genes are TRBV7-9 and TRBJ1-2; D is uncertain. The CDR3 has 14 amino acids. Trimming took 5 bases from V and 6 from J, leaving 16 bases between them. Germline V gene data show CDR1 as SEHNR and CDR2 as FQNEAQ (reference sequence).

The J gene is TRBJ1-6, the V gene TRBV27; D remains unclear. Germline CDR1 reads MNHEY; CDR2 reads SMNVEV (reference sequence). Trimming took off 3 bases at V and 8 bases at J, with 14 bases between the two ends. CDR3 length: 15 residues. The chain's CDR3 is CASSFGAPGDSPLHF. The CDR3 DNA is TGTGCCAGCAGTTTCGGAGCTCCCGGGGATTCACCCCTCCACTTT.

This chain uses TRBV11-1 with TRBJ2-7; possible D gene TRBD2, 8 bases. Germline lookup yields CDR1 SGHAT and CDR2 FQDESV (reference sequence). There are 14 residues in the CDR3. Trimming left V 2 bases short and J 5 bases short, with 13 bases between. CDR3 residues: CASSLTGRGHEQYF. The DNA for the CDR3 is TGTGCCAGCAGCTTAACCGGGAGGGGGCACGAGCAGTACTTC.

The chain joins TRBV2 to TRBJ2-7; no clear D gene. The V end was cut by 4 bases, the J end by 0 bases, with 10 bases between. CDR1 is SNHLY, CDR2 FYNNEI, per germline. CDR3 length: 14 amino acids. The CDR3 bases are TGTGCCAGCAGTGTGACGGAGAGCTCCTACGAGCAGTACTTC. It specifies CASSVTESSYEQYF.

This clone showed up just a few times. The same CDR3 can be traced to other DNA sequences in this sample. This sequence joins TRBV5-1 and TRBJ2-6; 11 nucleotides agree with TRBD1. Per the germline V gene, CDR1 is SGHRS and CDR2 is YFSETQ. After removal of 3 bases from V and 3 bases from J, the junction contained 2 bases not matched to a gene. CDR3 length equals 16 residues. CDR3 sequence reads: CASSWTGGGGANVLTF. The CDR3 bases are TGCGCCAGCAGCTGGACAGGGGGCGGTGGGGCCAACGTCCTGACTTTC.

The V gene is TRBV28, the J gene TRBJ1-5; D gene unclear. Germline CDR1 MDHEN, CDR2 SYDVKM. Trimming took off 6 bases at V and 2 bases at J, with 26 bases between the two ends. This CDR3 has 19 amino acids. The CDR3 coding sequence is TGTGCCAGCAGCCTAAAAAGCCTATCGGGGAGAGGTGGCAATCAGCCCCAGCATTTT. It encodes CASSLKSLSGRGGNQPQHF. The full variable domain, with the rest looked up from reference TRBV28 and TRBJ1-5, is DVKVTQSSRYLVKRTGEKVFLECVQDMDHENMFWYRQDPGLGLRLIYFSYDVKMKEKGDIPEGYSVSREKKERFSLILESASTNQTSMYLCASSLKSLSGRGGNQPQHFGDGTRLSIL.

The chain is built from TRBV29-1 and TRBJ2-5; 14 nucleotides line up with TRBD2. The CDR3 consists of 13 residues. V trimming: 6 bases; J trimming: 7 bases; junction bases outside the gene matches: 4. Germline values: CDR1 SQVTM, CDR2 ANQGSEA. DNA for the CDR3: TGCAGCGTGGGACTAGCGGGAGAGGGGACCCAGTACTTC. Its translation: CSVGLAGEGTQYF.

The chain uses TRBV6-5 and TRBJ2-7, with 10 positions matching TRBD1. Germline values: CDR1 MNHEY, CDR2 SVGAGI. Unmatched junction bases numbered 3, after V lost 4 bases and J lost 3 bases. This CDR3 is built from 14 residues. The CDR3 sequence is CASSFRDRGYEQYF. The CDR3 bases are TGTGCCAGCAGTTTTCGGGACAGGGGCTACGAGCAGTACTTC.

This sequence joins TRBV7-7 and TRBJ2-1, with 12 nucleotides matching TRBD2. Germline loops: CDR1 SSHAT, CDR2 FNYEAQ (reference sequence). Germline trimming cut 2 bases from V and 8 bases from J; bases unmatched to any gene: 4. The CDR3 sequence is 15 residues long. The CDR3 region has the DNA TGTGCCAGCAGCTTAAGACTAGCGGGAGACTATGAGCAGTTCTTC. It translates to CASSLRLAGDYEQFF.

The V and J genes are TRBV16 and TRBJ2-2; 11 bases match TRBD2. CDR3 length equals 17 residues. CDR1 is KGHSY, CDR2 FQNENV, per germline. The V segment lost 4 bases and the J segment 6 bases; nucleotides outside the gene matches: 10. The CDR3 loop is CASSPFRLAGKAGELFF. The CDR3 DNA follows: TGTGCCAGCAGCCCGTTCCGACTAGCGGGAAAAGCCGGGGAGCTGTTTTTT.

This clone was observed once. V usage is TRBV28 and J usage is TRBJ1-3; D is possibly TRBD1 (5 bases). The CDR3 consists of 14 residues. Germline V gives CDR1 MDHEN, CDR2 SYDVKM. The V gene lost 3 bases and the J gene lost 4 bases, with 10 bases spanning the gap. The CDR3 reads CASSLGGDGNTIYF. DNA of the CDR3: TGTGCCAGCAGTTTGGGGGGGGACGGAAACACCATATATTTT.

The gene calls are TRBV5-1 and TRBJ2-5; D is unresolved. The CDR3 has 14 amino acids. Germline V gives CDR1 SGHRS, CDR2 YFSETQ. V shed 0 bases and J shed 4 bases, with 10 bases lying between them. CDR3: CASSLGLSGETQYF. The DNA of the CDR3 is TGCGCCAGCAGCTTGGGGCTTTCGGGAGAGACCCAGTACTTC.

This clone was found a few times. CDR3 bases: TGTGCCAGCAGCTCAGCGGGAGGGCCCTACGAGCAGTACTTC. It translates to CASSSAGGPYEQYF. J is TRBJ2-7 and V is TRBV7-8; TRBD2 matches at 10 bases. The CDR3 runs 14 residues. Germline assignment: CDR1 SGHVS and CDR2 FQNEAQ. V shed 4 bases, J shed 2 bases, and the junction held 2 bases outside the gene matches.

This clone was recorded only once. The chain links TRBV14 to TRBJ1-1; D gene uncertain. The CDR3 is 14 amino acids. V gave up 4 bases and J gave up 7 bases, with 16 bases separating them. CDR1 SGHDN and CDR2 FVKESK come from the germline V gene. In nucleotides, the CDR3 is TGTGCCAGCAGCCGGTGGGAGGGTGAAGGTGAAGCTTTCTTT. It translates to CASSRWEGEGEAFF.

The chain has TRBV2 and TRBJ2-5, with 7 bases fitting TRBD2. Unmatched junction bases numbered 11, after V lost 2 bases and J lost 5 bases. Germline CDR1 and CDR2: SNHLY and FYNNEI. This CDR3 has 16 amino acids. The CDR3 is CASSEKLAGVGETQYF. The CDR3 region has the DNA TGTGCCAGCAGTGAAAAATTGGCGGGAGTCGGGGAGACCCAGTACTTC.

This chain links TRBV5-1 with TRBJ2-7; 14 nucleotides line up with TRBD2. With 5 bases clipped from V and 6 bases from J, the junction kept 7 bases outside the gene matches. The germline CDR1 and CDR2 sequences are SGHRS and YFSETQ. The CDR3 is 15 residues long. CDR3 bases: TGCGCCAGCAGGGGTTGGGGACTAGCGGGAGTCGAGCAGTACTTC. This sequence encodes CASRGWGLAGVEQYF.